One and the same sample provided the 23 T cell receptor beta chains below, sequenced in a study of cytomegalovirus exposure and HLA in healthy donors. This PCR relied on a set of 60 Vbeta primers and 13 Jbeta primers. Libraries were prepared by immunoSEQ multiplex PCR; TCRdb keeps only in-frame clonotypes and omits some of them. The sample has about 200,000 clones, around 86% seen once. The sequencing sample was made of PBMCs. All receptors derive from a woman between 18 and 30 years old in good health and CMV-seronegative.

The V gene is TRBV7-9, the J gene TRBJ1-2, with 11 nucleotides matching TRBD1. Germline V gene data show CDR1 as SEHNR and CDR2 as FQNEAQ (reference sequence). Germline trimming cut 3 bases from V and 8 bases from J; bases unmatched to any gene: 2. This CDR3 spans 13 amino acids. The DNA of the CDR3 is TGTGCCAGCAGCTTCCGGGACAGGGGGGGCTACACCTTC. It is translated as CASSFRDRGGYTF.

The V call is TRBV28, the J call TRBJ2-1, with 7 bases lining up with TRBD1. CDR1 is MDHEN and CDR2 is SYDVKM in the germline V gene. Trimming cost V 4 bases and J 4 bases; bases outside gene matches: 4. This CDR3 contains 14 residues. The CDR3 nucleotides are TGTGCCAGCAGTTCTGGGGACAGATACAATGAGCAGTTCTTC. Amino acid sequence: CASSSGDRYNEQFF.

The CDR3, as DNA: TGTGCCAGCAGCTCACAGGAAAATCAGCCCCAGCATTTT. It is translated as CASSSQENQPQHF. V usage is TRBV7-6 and J usage is TRBJ1-5; D possibly corresponds to TRBD1 (5 bases). There are 13 residues in the CDR3. CDR1 is SGHVS, CDR2 FNYEAQ, per germline. The ends were cut back, 4 bases at V and 4 bases at J, with 8 bases in the middle.

The J gene is TRBJ2-1, the V gene TRBV19, with TRBD1 identical over 8 bases. The V gene end was trimmed by 3 bases and the J gene end by 8 bases; junction bases not matched to a gene: 6. The CDR3 is 14 residues long. From germline, CDR1 is LNHDA and CDR2 SQIVND (reference sequence). CDR3 protein: CASSMRGQDYEQFF. CDR3 coding DNA: TGTGCCAGTAGTATGAGGGGACAGGATTATGAGCAGTTCTTC.

J is TRBJ2-2 and V is TRBV9; D gene ambiguous. The V end lost 3 bases, the J end lost 1 base, and 10 bases lay between the germline ends. Germline lookup yields CDR1 SGDLS and CDR2 YYNGEE. The CDR3 has 15 residues. The CDR3 spells CASSAGSGNTGELFF. The CDR3 DNA reads as TGTGCCAGCAGCGCCGGGTCGGGGAACACCGGGGAGCTGTTTTTT. Filled out from reference TRBV9 and TRBJ2-2, the complete variable domain reads DSGVTQTPKHLITATGQRVTLRCSPRSGDLSVYWYQQSLDQGLQFLIQYYNGEERAKGNILERFSAQQFPDLHSELNLSSLELGDSALYFCASSAGSGNTGELFFGEGSRLTVL.

The rearrangement uses TRBV7-8 and TRBJ1-1; 7 bases align to TRBD1. The junction had 6 bases not matched to a gene; V was cut back by 5 bases and J by 0 bases. Germline V gives CDR1 SGHVS, CDR2 FQNEAQ. The CDR3 has 15 residues. This CDR3 reads CASSAQTGVNTEAFF. The CDR3, as DNA: TGTGCCAGCAGCGCCCAAACAGGGGTGAACACTGAAGCTTTCTTT.

V and J are TRBV7-9 and TRBJ1-2; possibly TRBD1 for D (5 bases). V shed 5 bases and J shed 0 bases, with 16 bases lying between them. The CDR3 has 16 residues. Per the germline V gene, CDR1 is SEHNR and CDR2 is FQNEAQ (reference sequence). CDR3 sequence reads: CASSPGGTATNYGYTF. The CDR3 bases are TGTGCCAGCAGCCCAGGAGGGACGGCGACTAACTATGGCTACACCTTC.

The gene calls are TRBV30 and TRBJ1-5; TRBD1 matches at 9 bases. V was clipped by 2 bases and J by 1 base; unmatched bases: 3. Germline V gene lookup returns CDR1 GTSNPN and CDR2 SVGIG (reference sequence). The CDR3 contains 15 residues. CDR3 sequence reads: CAWSTGQGSNQPQHF. The CDR3 DNA sequence: TGTGCCTGGAGTACTGGACAGGGGAGCAATCAGCCCCAGCATTTT.

This sequence joins TRBV19 and TRBJ2-6, with D perhaps TRBD1 (5 bases). The V gene lost 7 bases and the J gene lost 0 bases, with 10 bases spanning the gap. Per the germline V gene, CDR1 is LNHDA and CDR2 is SQIVND (reference sequence). The CDR3 has 15 residues. The CDR3 is CASKIRGSGANVLTF. CDR3 coding DNA: TGTGCCAGTAAGATTAGGGGCTCTGGGGCCAACGTCCTGACTTTC.

V gene TRBV5-1 combines with J gene TRBJ2-1; 11 nucleotides align to TRBD1. CDR1 and CDR2 from the germline V gene are SGHRS and YFSETQ. This CDR3 is 15 amino acids long. V dropped 5 bases and J dropped 5; count of bases not matched to a gene: 6. For the CDR3, the DNA is TGCGCCAGCAGTCAGGGACAGGGGGGAGACAATGAGCAGTTCTTC. Translating gives CASSQGQGGDNEQFF.

This chain connects TRBV5-6 to TRBJ1-1; D is uncertain. V shed 5 bases and J shed 1 base, with 15 bases lying between them. The germline gives CDR1 SGHDT, CDR2 YYEEEE. This CDR3 is built from 15 residues. The CDR3 DNA sequence: TGTGCCAGCAGGTGGCGGAGGCCTCAGAACACTGAAGCTTTCTTT. This sequence encodes CASRWRRPQNTEAFF.

The V call is TRBV25-1, the J call TRBJ1-6; D might be TRBD1 (6 bases). Looked up from germline, CDR1 is MGHDK and CDR2 is SYGVNS. With 4 bases removed from V and 7 bases from J, the gap between germline ends came to 11 bases. The CDR3 contains 14 residues. The CDR3 DNA is TGTGCCAGCAGTGCTAGGCAGGGGAATTCACCCCTCCACTTT. Translating gives CASSARQGNSPLHF. Drawing the rest from reference TRBV25-1 and TRBJ1-6, the complete variable domain is EADIYQTPRYLVIGTGKKITLECSQTMGHDKMYWYQQDPGMELHLIHYSYGVNSTEKGDLSSESTVSRIRTEHFPLTLESARPSHTSQYLCASSARQGNSPLHFGNGTRLTVT.

Note on this clone: Relative to the germline gene, one junction end is altered; a read error may explain this. This chain connects TRBV5-1 to TRBJ1-2, with 7 bases lining up with TRBD1. Looked up from germline, CDR1 is SGHRS and CDR2 is YFSETQ. The CDR3 is 15 residues long. The CDR3 loop reads CASSLGQGFNHGYTF. The DNA of the CDR3 is TGCGCCAGCAGCTTGGGACAGGGCTTTAACCATGGCTACACCTTC.

This rearrangement joins TRBV27 to TRBJ2-5, with TRBD1 identical over 8 bases. The germline V gene encodes CDR1 MNHEY and CDR2 SMNVEV (reference sequence). J was trimmed by 4 bases and V by 6 bases; bases with no gene match: 7. The CDR3 is 14 residues long. The CDR3 here is CASSWDRIGETQYF. The CDR3 DNA is TGTGCCAGCAGCTGGGACAGGATCGGAGAGACCCAGTACTTC.

The CDR3 loop is CASSIALYDSIYGYTF. In nucleotides, the CDR3 is TGTGCCAGTAGTATAGCCCTATACGACAGCATCTATGGCTACACCTTC. This sequence joins TRBV19 and TRBJ1-2; maybe TRBD1 (5 bases). The CDR3 spans 16 residues. V was pared by 1 base and J by 4 bases, with 16 bases between. The germline gives CDR1 LNHDA, CDR2 SQIVND (reference sequence).

The rearrangement uses TRBV28 and TRBJ2-1, with D perhaps TRBD2 (6 bases). V was pared by 6 bases and J by 0 bases, with 15 bases between. CDR3 size: 16 residues. The germline CDR1 and CDR2 sequences are MDHEN and SYDVKM. This chain's CDR3 is CASRPHSGNSYNEQFF. Here the CDR3 DNA reads TGTGCCAGCAGACCCCATAGCGGAAACTCCTACAATGAGCAGTTCTTC.

The rearrangement links TRBV6-5 to TRBJ1-4; maybe TRBD1 (5 bases). V dropped 6 bases and J dropped 0 bases, with 11 bases sitting between them. This CDR3 is built from 15 residues. CDR1 MNHEY and CDR2 SVGAGI come from the germline V gene. This chain's CDR3 is CASSRTTATNEKLFF. The CDR3 bases are TGTGCCAGCAGCCGGACAACCGCAACTAATGAAAAACTGTTTTTT.

The rearrangement uses TRBV2 and TRBJ2-7; D is unresolved. Per the germline V gene, CDR1 is SNHLY and CDR2 is FYNNEI. Trimming removed 1 base at V and 2 bases at J, with 15 bases between. The CDR3 length is 16 residues. The CDR3 DNA follows: TGTGCCAGCAGTGAAGTCGTGCAGGTTCTAACCTACGAGCAGTACTTC. It yields the protein CASSEVVQVLTYEQYF.

This clone was seen more than once but under ten times. This chain uses TRBV6-1 with TRBJ1-1; D might be TRBD1 (6 bases). CDR1 and CDR2 (germline): MNHNS, SASEGT. V lost 2 bases and J 7 bases, leaving 11 bases between the germline ends. The CDR3 consists of 13 residues. Here the CDR3 reads CASSETGTFEAFF. The CDR3 nucleotides are TGTGCCAGCAGTGAAACAGGGACATTTGAAGCTTTCTTT.

The chain has TRBV18 and TRBJ2-7; TRBD2 agrees at 14 bases. Trimming cost V 3 bases and J 2 bases; bases outside gene matches: 0. Germline V gene data show CDR1 as KGHSH and CDR2 as LQKENI. The CDR3 length is 15 residues. The CDR3, as DNA: TGTGCCAGCTCACCGGGACTAGCGGGGGCCTACGAGCAGTACTTC. Amino acid sequence: CASSPGLAGAYEQYF.

The chain has TRBV2 and TRBJ2-1; TRBD2 might be the D (6 bases). The CDR3 is 13 amino acids. The ends were cut back, 10 bases at V and 9 bases at J, with 19 bases in the middle. CDR1 is SNHLY and CDR2 is FYNNEI in the germline V gene. CDR3 bases: TGTGCCATCGGGACGGTAGCGGCGGCTGAGCAGTTCTTC. It is translated as CAIGTVAAAEQFF.

The chain recombines TRBV7-3 with TRBJ2-3; TRBD2 might be the D (5 bases). V lost 2 bases and J lost 0, with 9 bases in between. Germline loops: CDR1 SGHTA, CDR2 FQGTGA. There are 15 residues in the CDR3. DNA of the CDR3: TGTGCCAGCAGCTTAGGGCGGGTGAGCACAGATACGCAGTATTTT. Translated: CASSLGRVSTDTQYF. Full variable domain (remainder filled in from reference TRBV7-3 and TRBJ2-3): GAGVSQTPSNKVTEKGKYVELRCDPISGHTALYWYRQSLGQGPEFLIYFQGTGAADDSGLPNDRFFAVRPEGSVSTLKIQRTERGDSAVYLCASSLGRVSTDTQYFGPGTRLTVL.

The V and J genes are TRBV19 and TRBJ1-5, with D possibly TRBD1 on 6 matching bases. V lost 0 bases to trimming and J lost 6 bases, with 12 bases between them. The V gene's germline CDR1 is LNHDA and CDR2 SQIVND (reference sequence). The CDR3 is 15 amino acids. CDR3 loop: CASSIEGKGVQPQHF. In nucleotides, the CDR3 is TGTGCCAGTAGTATAGAGGGTAAGGGGGTTCAGCCCCAGCATTTT.